A single T cell receptor (beta chain) is shown here with its context. Its target is unknown. The sample is drawn from a study of OX40 agonist ivuxolimab in advanced cancers. Study-level information: Patients were given ivuxolimab, an antibody that agonizes OX40 (CD134).

Germline V CDR1 and CDR2: SEHNR, FQNEAQ (reference sequence). V shed 4 bases, J shed 5 bases, and the junction held 13 bases outside the gene matches. The CDR3 covers 17 residues. Findings and limits, study-wide: CD4+ and CD8+ blood T cells expanded clonally by week 6 at 0.1 to 3.0 mg/kg. CD8+ T cells were the subset that, on average, had more expanded clones than CD4+. There were also nonresponders showing low normalized T-cell clonal expansion.

Produced via immunoSEQ multiplex PCR; TCRdb's table is partial and in-frame only. There are some 86,000 clones in the sample; just over 85% occur only once, and 6.5% lies in the top ten. Sequencing used CD4+ or CD8+ T cells sorted from blood, obtained in a trial of the OX40 agonist ivuxolimab. This chain links TRBV7-9 with TRBJ2-2, with TRBD1 matching over 7 bases. The TCR sequence derives from an adult with an advanced solid tumor such as melanoma, head and neck, liver or kidney cancer. The CDR3 DNA is TGTGCCAGCAGCTCCAGAGACCCCACAGGGGTGACCGGGGAGCTGTTTTTT. Translation gives CASSSRDPTGVTGELFF.